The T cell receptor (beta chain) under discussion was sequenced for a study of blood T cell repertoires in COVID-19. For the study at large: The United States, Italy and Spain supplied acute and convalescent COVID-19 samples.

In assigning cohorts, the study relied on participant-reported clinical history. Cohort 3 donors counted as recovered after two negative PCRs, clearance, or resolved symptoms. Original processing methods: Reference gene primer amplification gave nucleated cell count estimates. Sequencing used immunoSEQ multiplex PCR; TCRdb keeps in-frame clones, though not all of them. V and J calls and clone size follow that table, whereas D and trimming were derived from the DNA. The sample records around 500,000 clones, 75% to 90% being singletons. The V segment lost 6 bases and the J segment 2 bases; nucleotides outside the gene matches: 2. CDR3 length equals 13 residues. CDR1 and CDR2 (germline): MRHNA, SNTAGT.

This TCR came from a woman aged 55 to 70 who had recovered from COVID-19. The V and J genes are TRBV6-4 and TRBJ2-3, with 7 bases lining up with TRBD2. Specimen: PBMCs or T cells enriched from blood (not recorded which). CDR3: CASSGGTTDTQYF. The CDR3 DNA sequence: TGTGCCAGCAGCGGGGGGACCACAGATACGCAGTATTTT.